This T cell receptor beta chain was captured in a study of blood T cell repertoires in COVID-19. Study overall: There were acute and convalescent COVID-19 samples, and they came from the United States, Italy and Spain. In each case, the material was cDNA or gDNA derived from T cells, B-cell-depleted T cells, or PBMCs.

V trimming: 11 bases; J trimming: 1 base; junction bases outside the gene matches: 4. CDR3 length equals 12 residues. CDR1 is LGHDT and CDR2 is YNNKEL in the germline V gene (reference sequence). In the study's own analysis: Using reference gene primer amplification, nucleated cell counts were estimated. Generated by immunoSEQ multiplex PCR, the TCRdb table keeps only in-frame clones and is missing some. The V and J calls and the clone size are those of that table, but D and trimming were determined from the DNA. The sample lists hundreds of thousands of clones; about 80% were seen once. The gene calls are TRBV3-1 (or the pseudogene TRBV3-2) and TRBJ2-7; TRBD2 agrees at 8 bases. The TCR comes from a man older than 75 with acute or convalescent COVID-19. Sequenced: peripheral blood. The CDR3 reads CASGLASYEQYF. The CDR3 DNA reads TGTGCCTCCGGACTAGCTTCCTACGAGCAGTACTTC.